The sample holds a few counts of the clone carrying this T cell receptor beta chain. The CDR3 spans 17 residues. Germline V gene lookup returns CDR1 SGHDN and CDR2 FVKESK. Trimming cost V 4 bases and J 0 bases; bases outside gene matches: 5. Produced via immunoSEQ multiplex PCR; TCRdb's table is partial and in-frame only. Altogether 70,000 or so clones are present, over 80% being singletons, with the ten largest covering 4% to 5%. This record belongs to a study of technical replicates of blood from a handful of donors. The sequencing input was PBMCs. The V gene is TRBV14, the J gene TRBJ2-3; 12 positions agree with TRBD2. The receptor's source is a human donor in good health. Some clones in this sample may be carry-over from other donors' samples. The CDR3: CASSRRTSGISTDTQYF. The CDR3 nucleotides are TGTGCCAGCAGCCGTAGGACTAGCGGGATTAGCACAGATACGCAGTATTTT.